This T cell receptor (beta chain) was retrieved from a study of early T cells in non-severe SARS-CoV-2 infection. About the study: Sequencing of bulk RNA from unsorted whole blood was done, without chain pairing. General study results and limits: The study's VDJdb matching favored anti-spike CD8 responses and missed private and CD4 specificities.

Individual cDNA molecules each received unique molecular identifiers attached to them. Each CDR3 protein gets one entry after TCRdb re-called the 5' RACE reads with MiXCR. This table has under 90,000 distinct CDR3 sequences, about 15% appearing once. There are many counts of this clonotype. No antigen is known for it. Per germline, CDR1 SNHLY and CDR2 FYNNEI. Deletions cut 7 bases from V and 1 base from J, with 12 bases between. The CDR3 covers 14 residues. Sequencing was performed on whole blood. The gene calls are TRBV2 and TRBJ2-3; TRBD1 is a possible D gene (6 bases). The origin of this receptor is an adult who was a healthcare worker with PCR-confirmed SARS-CoV-2 infection or an uninfected control (not recorded which). The CDR3 protein is CASTQAGGTDTQYF. CDR3 nucleotides: TGTGCCAGCACCCAGGCAGGGGGCACAGATACGCAGTATTTT.